This T cell receptor beta chain was found in a study of blood T cell repertoires in COVID-19. From germline, CDR1 is LNHDA and CDR2 SQIVND (reference sequence). The CDR3 covers 14 residues. The V and J ends lost 7 bases and 2 bases respectively, with 14 bases between them. As processed by the authors: Quantification of nucleated cells was approximated via reference gene primer amplification. Only in-frame clones appear in the TCRdb table, and some are missing; sequencing was by immunoSEQ multiplex PCR. The V and J calls and clone size were taken over from that table, and D and trimming were inferred from the DNA. The sample records about 150,000 clones, approximately 85% being singletons. It was during active infection that Seattle patients were enrolled and then longitudinally followed.

What was sequenced was peripheral blood. This TCR derives from a man aged 55 to 70 with COVID-19, enrolled during active disease. V gene TRBV19 combines with J gene TRBJ1-1; maybe TRBD1 (6 bases). The DNA of the CDR3 is TGTGCCAGTACGATGCGGGGGGCCAACACTGAAGCTTTCTTT. It translates to CASTMRGANTEAFF.